The source of this TCR beta chain is a study of post-analysis software for immune sequencing data. Study-wide points: Clustering by F measure revealed strong co-clustering among samples prepared together in one batch. Included in a set of about five TRBV segments more frequent in patients than controls were TRBV5-6, TRBV5-1 and TRBV20-1.

On this clonotype: The antigen is undetermined.

TCR beta cDNA libraries included unique molecular identifiers. Each CDR3 protein is one row after TCRdb ran MiXCR on the PCR reads. Of 700,000 to 900,000 distinct CDR3 sequences listed, just over 45% are singletons. V lost 3 bases to trimming and J lost 6 bases, with 18 bases between them. The CDR3 covers 16 residues. Germline loops: CDR1 SGHDN, CDR2 FVKESK. The V call is TRBV14, the J call TRBJ2-1; no clear D. What was sequenced was blood. The source of this sequence is a girl aged 10 to 17 with multiple sclerosis. CDR3 DNA: TGTGCCAGCAGCCATCACTCCCTCGGCCTCTCCAATGAGCAGTTCTTC. Amino acid sequence: CASSHHSLGLSNEQFF.